Given below is one T cell receptor (beta chain) in context. The data derive from a study of blood T cell repertoires in COVID-19. Method: immunoSEQ multiplex PCR; TCRdb's copy keeps in-frame clones and lacks some. This table holds some 430,000 clones, 90% found once. The clonotype was recovered from a man in his late teens or twenties who had recovered from COVID-19. Sequenced input: PBMCs or T cells enriched from blood (not recorded which).

The CDR3 DNA reads as TGTGCCAGCAGTTTTCGGAGGGGCGAGAGTAATTCACCCCTCCACTTT. Its translation: CASSFRRGESNSPLHF. J is TRBJ1-6 and V is TRBV27, with D tentatively TRBD1 (5 bases). CDR1 and CDR2 (germline): MNHEY, SMNVEV (reference sequence). CDR3 length equals 16 residues. V was cut by 3 bases and J by 6 bases, with 15 bases left in between.